The rows below give T cell receptor beta chains drawn from one sample of a study of technical replicates of blood from a few donors. TCRdb's table, derived via immunoSEQ multiplex PCR, lists solely in-frame clones and lacks some. The sample includes around 79,000 clones, approximately 94% seen only once; the top ten take roughly 0.4%. What was sequenced was T cells isolated from PBMCs. These TCRs come from a human donor in good health. The CDR3 runs from the conserved cysteine through the conserved F or W. The order of the fields is J gene, V gene, CDR3 protein.

TRBJ1-5 TRBV6-5 CASSPRRDQPQHF
TRBJ1-4 TRBV4-3 CASSQGSGQGLEKLFF
TRBJ2-1 TRBV7-3 CASSLGTSGASYNEQFF
TRBJ2-3 TRBV4-1 CASSLLWTDTQYF
TRBJ2-7 TRBV19 CASLSSSYEQYF
TRBJ2-5 TRBV29-1 CSVDHPLAWETQYF
TRBJ1-1 TRBV27 CASSKTGLTEAFF
TRBJ2-4 TRBV15 CATSRAGTGQNIQYF
TRBJ2-5 TRBV6-5 CASSYLAGRGETQYF
TRBJ1-3 TRBV9 CASSVGGGKGSGNTIYF